These 15 T cell receptor beta chains share one sample of origin, sequenced in a study of shared clonotypes between healthy human individuals. Profiled with immunoSEQ multiplex PCR; TCRdb holds only in-frame clones, not every one. The sample holds millions of clones, 85% to 95% seen once. CD45RO-negative cells were positively selected for CCR7, leaving out terminally differentiated effector memory CD45RA+ cells. Sequencing was carried out using naive CD8+ T cells sorted from blood. These receptors all come from a man younger than 35 in good health.

The chain uses TRBV28 and TRBJ2-3; maybe TRBD1 (6 bases). The length of the CDR3 is 15 residues. V was clipped by 5 bases and J by 4 bases, with 16 bases between them. In germline, CDR1 is MDHEN, CDR2 SYDVKM. CDR3: CASSPEGEMADTQYF. In DNA, the CDR3 is TGTGCCAGCAGTCCAGAGGGGGAGATGGCAGATACGCAGTATTTT.

This rearrangement joins TRBV29-1 to TRBJ2-1; TRBD2 matches at 11 bases. The germline V gene encodes CDR1 SQVTM and CDR2 ANQGSEA. This CDR3 comprises 18 residues. V lost 1 base and J lost 3; bases outside the gene matches: 11. The CDR3 reads CSVEVPLGTSGRYNEQFF. In DNA, the CDR3 is TGCAGCGTTGAAGTCCCGCTCGGGACTAGCGGACGCTACAATGAGCAGTTCTTC.

The chain combines TRBV28 with TRBJ1-4; 7 bases fit TRBD1. Trimming took 8 bases from V and 4 from J; bases not matched to a gene: 4. This CDR3 spans 13 amino acids. Germline V CDR1 and CDR2: MDHEN, SYDVKM. CDR3 DNA: TGTGCCAGCGTTGGACAGGATAATGAAAAACTGTTTTTT. It translates to CASVGQDNEKLFF.

CDR3 residues: CASSGGVVNTEAFF. CDR3 coding DNA: TGTGCCAGCAGCGGGGGGGTCGTGAACACTGAAGCTTTCTTT. The J gene is TRBJ1-1, the V gene TRBV9; D may be TRBD1 (5 bases). The V end lost 3 bases, the J end lost 0 bases, and 9 bases lay between the germline ends. Germline V gene data show CDR1 as SGDLS and CDR2 as YYNGEE. The CDR3 runs to 14 residues.

This chain joins TRBV28 and TRBJ2-1, with 12 bases that match TRBD2. The CDR3 spans 21 residues. V lost 1 base and J lost 9; bases outside the gene matches: 22. Germline CDR1 is MDHEN and CDR2 is SYDVKM. Here the CDR3 DNA reads TGTGCCAGCAGTTTATCCTACTTAATATATGGGCTAGCGGGGGGGCCGGGTGAGCAGTTCTTC. Its protein is CASSLSYLIYGLAGGPGEQFF.

The CDR3 DNA follows: TGTGCCAGCAGCTTAAGACCCCTCAGCTCCTACAATGAGCAGTTCTTC. Its translation is CASSLRPLSSYNEQFF. The genes are TRBV7-3 and TRBJ2-1; no definite D call. CDR1 SGHTA and CDR2 FQGTGA come from the germline V gene. The CDR3 consists of 16 residues. V was shortened by 1 base and J by 0 bases, with 10 bases between the two germline ends. Supplemented by reference TRBV7-3 and TRBJ2-1, the full variable domain reads GAGVSQTPSNKVTEKGKYVELRCDPISGHTALYWYRQSLGQGPEFLIYFQGTGAADDSGLPNDRFFAVRPEGSVSTLKIQRTERGDSAVYLCASSLRPLSSYNEQFFGPGTRLTVL.

The chain uses TRBV5-6 and TRBJ2-7; D call uncertain. Germline loops: CDR1 SGHDT, CDR2 YYEEEE. The CDR3 covers 12 residues. Trimming cost V 0 bases and J 6 bases, with 7 bases left between them. The CDR3 loop reads CASSLGGIEQYF. CDR3 sequence (DNA): TGTGCCAGCAGCTTGGGAGGTATCGAGCAGTACTTC.

The chain combines TRBV10-3 with TRBJ2-1; 12 bases agree with TRBD2. This CDR3 comprises 17 residues. V was pared by 0 bases and J by 5 bases, with 5 bases of the junction left unmatched. Germline CDR1 ENHRY, CDR2 SYGVKD. CDR3 sequence (DNA): TGTGCCATCAGTGAGTCCCTAGCGGGGGGGCTAAACAATGAGCAGTTCTTC. Translating gives CAISESLAGGLNNEQFF.

The V gene is TRBV30, the J gene TRBJ2-7; 9 positions match TRBD1. This CDR3 region has 15 residues. Trimming at V came to 4 bases and at J to 1 base, leaving 8 bases not matched to a gene. The germline gives CDR1 GTSNPN, CDR2 SVGIG (reference sequence). This CDR3 reads CAWTIPGTGSYEQYF. The CDR3 DNA sequence: TGTGCCTGGACTATCCCGGGGACAGGGTCCTACGAGCAGTACTTC.

This sequence joins TRBV10-1 and TRBJ2-1; 11 bases fit TRBD2. Germline V gene data show CDR1 as WNHNN and CDR2 as SYGVQD (reference sequence). This CDR3 is 14 amino acids long. The J segment lost 13 bases and the V segment lost 0 bases, leaving 5 bases of the junction unmatched. In DNA, the CDR3 is TGCGCCAGCAGTGAGTCGACTAGCGGGGTGGGACAGTTCTTC. Translating it yields CASSESTSGVGQFF.

The chain is built from TRBV19 and TRBJ2-7, with a tentative D call TRBD2 (6 bases). The germline V and J ends were trimmed by 5 bases and 5 bases, with 16 bases remaining between them. The CDR3 is made up of 14 amino acids. Germline CDR1 reads LNHDA; CDR2 reads SQIVND (reference sequence). In nucleotides, the CDR3 is TGTGCCAGTAGTGAGGGAGGCCTAGTGGACGAGCAGTACTTC. It codes for CASSEGGLVDEQYF.

The chain couples TRBV7-9 to TRBJ1-1, with 7 nucleotides matching TRBD1. J gave up 2 bases and V 4 bases, and 10 bases lay outside the gene matches. Germline-derived CDR1 and CDR2 are SEHNR and FQNEAQ (reference sequence). There are 16 residues in the CDR3. The CDR3 sequence is CASSSTQGGQNTEAFF. CDR3 in DNA: TGTGCCAGCAGCTCTACCCAGGGGGGCCAAAACACTGAAGCTTTCTTT.

V and J are TRBV2 and TRBJ2-2; D gene unclear. The germline V gene encodes CDR1 SNHLY and CDR2 FYNNEI. This CDR3 comprises 12 residues. V was pared by 7 bases and J by 4 bases, with 7 bases between. CDR3 in amino acids: CASTEATGELFF. The CDR3 coding sequence is TGTGCCAGCACAGAAGCCACCGGGGAGCTGTTTTTT.

This chain connects TRBV28 to TRBJ2-2, with 15 bases identical to TRBD2. CDR1 MDHEN and CDR2 SYDVKM come from the germline V gene. The CDR3 extends over 21 amino acids. V gave up 7 bases and J gave up 2 bases; unmatched junction bases: 17. The CDR3: CASTRFPGGLAGGTNTGELFF. DNA for the CDR3: TGTGCCAGCACCCGCTTCCCGGGAGGACTAGCGGGAGGGACAAACACCGGGGAGCTGTTTTTT.

This chain's CDR3 is CASSPPRQGARVPQYF. The DNA of the CDR3 is TGTGCCAGCTCACCACCGAGACAGGGGGCGCGGGTTCCCCAGTACTTC. The rearrangement joins TRBV18 to TRBJ2-5, with 10 bases lining up with TRBD1. J lost 9 bases, V lost 0 bases, and 10 bases had no gene match. CDR1 and CDR2 from the germline V gene are KGHSH and LQKENI. This CDR3 has 16 residues. The full variable domain, in which reference TRBV18 and TRBJ2-5 provide the parts outside the CDR3, is NAGVMQNPRHLVRRRGQEARLRCSPMKGHSHVYWYRQLPEEGLKFMVYLQKENIIDESGMPKERFSAEFPKEGPSILRIQQVVRGDSAAYFCASSPPRQGARVPQYFGPGTRLLVL.